This TCR beta chain was profiled in a study of T cell responses to AZD1222 COVID-19 vaccine. Study-wide results and caveats: Distributed over spike, vaccine-associated CD4 TCRs predominated at 160-218 and 743-854. Reports say nearly half of spike-specific TCRs go after unmutated variant regions. Donor demographics were predominantly white British with a female majority; clonal diversity may be underestimated.

Second-dose recipients at about 4 or about 12 weeks were treated as one pooled group. This table comes from immunoSEQ multiplex PCR, and its TCRdb copy is limited to in-frame clones, with some not included. Of around 150,000 clones detected, more than 90% appear once; the ten largest clones hold more than 3%. Note on this clone: Its antigen remains unidentified.

Germline CDR1 is SGHTA and CDR2 is FQGNSA. CDR3 size: 14 residues. Trimming shortened V by 1 base and J by 4 bases, and 10 bases separated the two germline ends. The chain links TRBV7-2 to TRBJ1-2; the D is unclear. The TCR comes from an adult who received the AZD1222 COVID-19 vaccine. The sample in question was peripheral blood, obtained 28 days after the second AZD1222 dose. The CDR3 sequence is CASSLDPRSYGYTF. CDR3 nucleotide sequence: TGTGCCAGCAGCTTAGACCCGAGAAGCTATGGCTACACCTTC.